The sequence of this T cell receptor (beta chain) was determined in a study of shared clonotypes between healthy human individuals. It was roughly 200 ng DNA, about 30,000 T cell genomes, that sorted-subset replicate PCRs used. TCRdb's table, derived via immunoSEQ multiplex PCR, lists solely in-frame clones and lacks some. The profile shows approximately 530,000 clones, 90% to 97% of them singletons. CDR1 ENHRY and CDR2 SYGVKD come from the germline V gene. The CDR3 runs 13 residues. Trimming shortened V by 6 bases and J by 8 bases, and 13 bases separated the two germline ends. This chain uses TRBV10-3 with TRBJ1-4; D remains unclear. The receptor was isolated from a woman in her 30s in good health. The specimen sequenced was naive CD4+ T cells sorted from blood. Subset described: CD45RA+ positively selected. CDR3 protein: CAISDTVVEKLFF. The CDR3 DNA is TGTGCCATCAGCGATACGGTAGTCGAAAAACTGTTTTTT.